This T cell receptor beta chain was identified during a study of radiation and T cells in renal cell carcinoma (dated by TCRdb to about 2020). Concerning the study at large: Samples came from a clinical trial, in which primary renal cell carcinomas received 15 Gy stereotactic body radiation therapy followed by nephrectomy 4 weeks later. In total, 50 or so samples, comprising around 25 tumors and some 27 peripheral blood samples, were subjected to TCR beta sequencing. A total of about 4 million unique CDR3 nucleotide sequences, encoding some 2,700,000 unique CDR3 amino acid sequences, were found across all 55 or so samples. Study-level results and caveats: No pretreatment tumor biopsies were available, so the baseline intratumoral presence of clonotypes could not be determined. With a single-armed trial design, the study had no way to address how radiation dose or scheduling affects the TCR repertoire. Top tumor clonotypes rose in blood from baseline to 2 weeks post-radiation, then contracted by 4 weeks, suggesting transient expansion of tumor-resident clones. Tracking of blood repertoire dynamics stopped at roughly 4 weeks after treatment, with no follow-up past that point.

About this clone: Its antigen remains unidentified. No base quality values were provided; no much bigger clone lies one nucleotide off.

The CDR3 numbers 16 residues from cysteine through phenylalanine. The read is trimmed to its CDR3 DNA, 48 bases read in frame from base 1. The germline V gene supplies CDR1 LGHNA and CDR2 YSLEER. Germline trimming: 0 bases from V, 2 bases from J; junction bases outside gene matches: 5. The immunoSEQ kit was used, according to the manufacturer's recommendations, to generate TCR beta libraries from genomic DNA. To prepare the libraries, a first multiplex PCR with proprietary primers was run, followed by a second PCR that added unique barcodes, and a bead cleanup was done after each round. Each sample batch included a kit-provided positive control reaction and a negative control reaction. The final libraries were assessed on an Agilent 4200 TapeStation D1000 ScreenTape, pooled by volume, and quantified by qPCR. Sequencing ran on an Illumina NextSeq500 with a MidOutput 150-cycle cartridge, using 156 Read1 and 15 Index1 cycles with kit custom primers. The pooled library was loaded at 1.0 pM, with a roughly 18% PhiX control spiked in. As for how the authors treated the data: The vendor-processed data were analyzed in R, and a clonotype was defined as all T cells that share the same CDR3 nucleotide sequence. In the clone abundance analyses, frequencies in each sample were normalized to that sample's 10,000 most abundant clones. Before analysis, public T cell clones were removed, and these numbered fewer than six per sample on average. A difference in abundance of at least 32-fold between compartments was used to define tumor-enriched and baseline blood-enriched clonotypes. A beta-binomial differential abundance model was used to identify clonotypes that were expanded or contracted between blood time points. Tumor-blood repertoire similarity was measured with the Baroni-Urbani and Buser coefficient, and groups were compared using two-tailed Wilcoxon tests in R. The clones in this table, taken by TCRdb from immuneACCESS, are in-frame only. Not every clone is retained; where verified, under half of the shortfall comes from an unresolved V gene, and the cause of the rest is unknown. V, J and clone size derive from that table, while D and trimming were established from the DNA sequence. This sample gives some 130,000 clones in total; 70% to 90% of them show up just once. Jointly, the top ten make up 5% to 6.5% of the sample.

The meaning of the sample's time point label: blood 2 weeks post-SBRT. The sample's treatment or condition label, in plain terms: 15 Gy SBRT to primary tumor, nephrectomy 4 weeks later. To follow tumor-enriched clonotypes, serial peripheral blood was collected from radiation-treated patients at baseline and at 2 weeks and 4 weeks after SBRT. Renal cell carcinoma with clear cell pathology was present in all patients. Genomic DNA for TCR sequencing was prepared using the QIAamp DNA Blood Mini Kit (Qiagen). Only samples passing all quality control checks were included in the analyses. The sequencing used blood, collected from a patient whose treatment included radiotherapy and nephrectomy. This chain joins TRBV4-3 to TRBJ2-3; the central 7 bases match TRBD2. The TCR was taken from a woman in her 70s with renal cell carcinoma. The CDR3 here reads CASSQDAGESTDTQYF. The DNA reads TGCGCCAGCAGCCAAGATGCGGGGGAATCCACAGATACGCAGTATTTT.